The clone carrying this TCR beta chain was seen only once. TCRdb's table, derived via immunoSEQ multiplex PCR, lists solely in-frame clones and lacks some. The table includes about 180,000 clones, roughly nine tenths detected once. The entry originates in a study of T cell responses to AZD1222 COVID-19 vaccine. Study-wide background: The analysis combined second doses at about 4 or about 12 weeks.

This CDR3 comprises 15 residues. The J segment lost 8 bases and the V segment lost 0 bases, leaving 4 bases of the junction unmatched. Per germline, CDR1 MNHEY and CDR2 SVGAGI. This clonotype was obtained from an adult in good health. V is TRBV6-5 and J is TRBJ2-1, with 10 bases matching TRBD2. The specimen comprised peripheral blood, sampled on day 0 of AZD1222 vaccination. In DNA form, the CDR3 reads TGTGCCAGCAGTTACTCGGCTAGCGGGAGCGATGAGCAGTTCTTC. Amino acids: CASSYSASGSDEQFF.